This T cell receptor beta chain was sequenced during a study of T cell changes during pregnancy in multiple sclerosis. Using immunoSEQ multiplex PCR, the repertoire was profiled, and TCRdb retains in-frame clones only, with some absent. The data contain approximately 130,000 clones, roughly 92% of them singletons. The trim removed 1 base at V and 1 base at J, leaving 9 bases unmatched. The CDR3 extends over 19 amino acids. CDR1 and CDR2 from the germline V gene are SGHDN and FVKESK. This receptor was obtained from a female donor with multiple sclerosis, enrolled in a pregnancy study. The sequencing used peripheral blood, collected before pregnancy. V gene TRBV14 combines with J gene TRBJ2-2, with 10 bases that match TRBD2. The CDR3 DNA sequence: TGTGCCAGCAGCCAAGTAGGTGCTAGCGGGAGCTGGAACACCGGGGAGCTGTTTTTT. This translates into CASSQVGASGSWNTGELFF.